Listed below are T cell receptor beta chains from one sample, sequenced in a study of Ad26.COV2.S vaccination and SARS-CoV-2 variants. Clones were sequenced by immunoSEQ multiplex PCR, and TCRdb holds only the in-frame ones, with some missing. The sample lists fewer than 600,000 clones, roughly nine tenths occurring once. The sequencing used peripheral blood, collected in a trial of Ad26.COV2.S vaccine versus placebo. These receptors were collected from a person between 18 and 65 years old who received the Ad26.COV2.S COVID-19 vaccine or a placebo. CDR3s include the opening cysteine and the closing phenylalanine or tryptophan. Fields, in order: V gene, CDR3 protein.

TRBV19 | CASSIYRASEAFF
TRBV6-5 | CASSYRGGPNEQFF
TRBV6-5 | CASSYHKGGPYEQYF
TRBV25-1 | CASENPSGNEQFF
TRBV28 | CASRFRPATTNEKLFF
TRBV11-2 | CASSLYYVAGVTDTQYF
TRBV5-6 | CASSSGGGLNEKLFF
TRBV18 | CASSRAIEETQYF
TRBV7-6 | CASSLGRDMRTDTQYF
TRBV7-9 | CASSFQGYEQYF
TRBV5-1 | CASSLGFTGGNTGELFF
TRBV29-1 | CSAAPEAGGGTEAFF
TRBV3-1/TRBV3-2 | CASSQGGGTEAFF
TRBV19 | CASSEGSNQPQHF
TRBV28 | CASTTGYGGYTF
TRBV4-3 | CASSQVVGTGGYTF
TRBV23-1 | CASTEKEGPTDTQYF